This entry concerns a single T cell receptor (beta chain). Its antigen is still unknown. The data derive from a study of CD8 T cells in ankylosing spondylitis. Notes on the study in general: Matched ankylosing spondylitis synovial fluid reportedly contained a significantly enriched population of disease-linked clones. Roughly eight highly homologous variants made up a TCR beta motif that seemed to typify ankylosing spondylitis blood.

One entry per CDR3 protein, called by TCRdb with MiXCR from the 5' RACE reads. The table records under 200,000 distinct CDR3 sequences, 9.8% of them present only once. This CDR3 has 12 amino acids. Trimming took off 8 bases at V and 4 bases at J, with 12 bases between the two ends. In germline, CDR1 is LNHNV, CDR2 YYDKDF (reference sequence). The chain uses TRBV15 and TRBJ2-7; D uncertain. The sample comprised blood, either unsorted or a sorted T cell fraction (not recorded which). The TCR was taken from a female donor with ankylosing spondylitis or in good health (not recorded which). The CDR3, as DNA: TGTGCCACCCGGAGCATACATTACGAGCAGTACTTC. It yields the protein CATRSIHYEQYF.